This T cell receptor (beta chain) was identified in a study of shared clonotypes between healthy human individuals. Clones were sequenced by immunoSEQ multiplex PCR, and TCRdb holds only the in-frame ones, with some missing. This sample has about a million clones, with roughly 80% found just once. This clone was counted a single time. The antigen is not known. Findings and caveats of the study: Sharing across a handful of donors was seen in 4.5% to 5.5% of naive CD4 clonotypes.

Every contributor of samples was a Caucasian grown-up residing in Nashville, Tennessee. Trimming removed 4 bases from V and 5 bases from J; junction bases left unmatched: 7. The CDR3 length is 14 residues. Per the germline V gene, CDR1 is KGHSH and CDR2 is LQKENI. The chain is built from TRBV18 and TRBJ2-5; 7 bases line up with TRBD2. The sequence was collected from a man in his late teens or twenties in good health. Some clones in this sample may be carry-over from other donors' samples. The sample comprised memory CD4+ T cells from PBMCs. The subset: CD45RA-negative fraction. The CDR3 bases are TGTGCCAGCTCACAAAGAGGGAGGGACGAGACCCAGTACTTC. It is translated as CASSQRGRDETQYF.